Following are 6 T cell receptor beta chains from one sample sequenced in a study of blood T cell repertoires in COVID-19. Only in-frame clones appear in the TCRdb table, and some are missing; sequencing was by immunoSEQ multiplex PCR. Of a few hundred thousand clones listed, 90% are singletons. Source material: PBMCs or T cells enriched from blood (not recorded which). These receptors all stem from a young man who had recovered from COVID-19.

The chain couples TRBV5-4 to TRBJ1-1; 9 nucleotides agree with TRBD1. This CDR3 contains 15 residues. With 3 bases clipped from V and 2 bases from J, the junction kept 5 bases outside the gene matches. CDR1 and CDR2 (germline): SGHNT, YYREEE (reference sequence). CDR3 sequence reads: CASSWGTGINTEAFF. As DNA, the CDR3 is TGTGCCAGCAGCTGGGGGACAGGGATCAACACTGAAGCTTTCTTT.

V and J are TRBV25-1 and TRBJ1-2; 7 nucleotides agree with TRBD1. Germline V gives CDR1 MGHDK, CDR2 SYGVNS. The CDR3 covers 13 residues. Trimming cost V 2 bases and J 4 bases; bases outside gene matches: 1. CDR3 loop: CASSEGTVYGYTF. Here the CDR3 DNA reads TGTGCCAGCAGTGAAGGGACAGTCTATGGCTACACCTTC.

The chain uses TRBV28 and TRBJ2-1, with D maybe TRBD2 (5 bases). This CDR3 region has 14 residues. Germline V lookup: CDR1 MDHEN, CDR2 SYDVKM. Trimming took off 8 bases at V and 4 bases at J, with 15 bases between the two ends. The CDR3 DNA follows: TGTGCCAGCGCCGACTACGAGGCTTACAATGAGCAGTTCTTC. The encoded protein is CASADYEAYNEQFF.

The rearrangement joins TRBV5-1 to TRBJ2-3, with D tentatively TRBD2 (6 bases). Per the germline V gene, CDR1 is SGHRS and CDR2 is YFSETQ. This CDR3 comprises 16 residues. With 0 bases removed from V and 4 bases from J, the gap between germline ends came to 15 bases. The CDR3 nucleotides read TGCGCCAGCAGCTTGGCATTCGGGAGTACTTCAGATACGCAGTATTTT. It is translated as CASSLAFGSTSDTQYF. The full variable domain, rest sourced from reference TRBV5-1 and TRBJ2-3, is KAGVTQTPRYLIKTRGQQVTLSCSPISGHRSVSWYQQTPGQGLQFLFEYFSETQRNKGNFPGRFSGRQFSNSRSEMNVSTLELGDSALYLCASSLAFGSTSDTQYFGPGTRLTVL.

This sequence joins TRBV27 and TRBJ1-2; D perhaps matches TRBD1 (6 bases). The germline gives CDR1 MNHEY, CDR2 SMNVEV (reference sequence). The CDR3 has 16 amino acids. V lost 4 bases and J 1 base, leaving 16 bases between the germline ends. The CDR3 loop reads CASSSTGTRGNYGYTF. In DNA form, the CDR3 reads TGTGCCAGCAGTTCGACCGGGACAAGGGGTAACTATGGCTACACCTTC.

The chain employs TRBV5-6 and TRBJ1-4, with a weak D call TRBD1 (5 bases). The V gene's germline CDR1 is SGHDT and CDR2 YYEEEE. Deletions cut 2 bases from V and 7 bases from J, with 9 bases between. The CDR3 is 13 residues long. The CDR3 loop is CASSLTGSEKLFF. CDR3 sequence (DNA): TGTGCCAGCAGCTTAACAGGAAGTGAAAAACTGTTTTTT. The full variable domain, completed using reference TRBV5-6 and TRBJ1-4, is DAGVTQSPTHLIKTRGQQVTLRCSPKSGHDTVSWYQQALGQGPQFIFQYYEEEERQRGNFPDRFSGHQFPNYSSELNVNALLLGDSALYLCASSLTGSEKLFFGSGTQLSVL.